Below are 20 T cell receptor beta chains sequenced from a single sample in a study of blood T cell repertoires in COVID-19. TCRdb keeps only in-frame clones here, not all; method: immunoSEQ multiplex PCR. The sample has 130,000 or so clones; about 80% are singletons. Sequencing was carried out using PBMCs or T cells enriched from blood (not recorded which). All receptors come from a man aged 50 to 60 who had recovered from COVID-19.

This sequence joins TRBV11-2 and TRBJ1-1; 9 bases are shared with TRBD1. The V gene end was trimmed by 3 bases and the J gene end by 4 bases; junction bases not matched to a gene: 3. The CDR3 totals 14 residues. From germline, CDR1 is SGHAT and CDR2 FQNNGV. The CDR3 DNA reads TGTGCCAGCAGCTTCCGGGACAGGGTCACTGAAGCTTTCTTT. It is translated as CASSFRDRVTEAFF.

The rearrangement uses TRBV27 and TRBJ1-1; D is unclear. The germline V and J ends were trimmed by 4 bases and 0 bases, with 9 bases remaining between them. Germline loops: CDR1 MNHEY, CDR2 SMNVEV (reference sequence). The CDR3 consists of 14 residues. CDR3 nucleotides: TGTGCCAGCAGTTCACCGGGTCTGAACACTGAAGCTTTCTTT. It yields the protein CASSSPGLNTEAFF.

The rearrangement links TRBV7-3 to TRBJ1-1, with 7 bases matching TRBD1. There are 14 residues in the CDR3. With 5 bases clipped from V and 0 bases from J, the junction kept 3 bases outside the gene matches. CDR1 and CDR2 (germline): SGHTA, FQGTGA. The DNA of the CDR3 is TGTGCCAGCAGCCTGGACAGGCTGAACACTGAAGCTTTCTTT. Translated, it gives CASSLDRLNTEAFF.

The V call is TRBV2, the J call TRBJ1-1; a weak D match, TRBD1 (6 bases). V was cut by 3 bases and J by 10 bases, with 18 bases left in between. The CDR3 is 14 residues long. The germline V gene encodes CDR1 SNHLY and CDR2 FYNNEI. The CDR3 loop reads CASSDRDMGVVAFF. CDR3 coding DNA: TGTGCCAGCAGTGACCGGGACATGGGGGTTGTAGCTTTCTTT.

This chain joins TRBV6-1 and TRBJ1-3; TRBD1 is a possible D gene (5 bases). The ends were cut back, 5 bases at V and 4 bases at J, with 12 bases in the middle. This CDR3 region has 14 residues. Germline V CDR1 and CDR2: MNHNS, SASEGT. For the CDR3, the DNA is TGTGCCAGCAGTCACGCCCGACAGGGAAACACCATATATTTT. The encoded protein is CASSHARQGNTIYF.

In its sample, this clone was seen once. The chain recombines TRBV6-5 with TRBJ2-4; possible D gene TRBD1, 6 bases. Germline assignment: CDR1 MNHEY and CDR2 SVGAGI. V shed 5 bases and J shed 2 bases, with 13 bases lying between them. The CDR3 has 15 residues. The CDR3 DNA sequence: TGTGCCAGCAGTACCCTACAGGGAACCAAAAACATTCAGTACTTC. This encodes CASSTLQGTKNIQYF.

This clone was counted only a few times. The CDR3 DNA follows: TGTGCCAGCATTAAGGGGGAAAACACTGAAGCTTTCTTT. Translating gives CASIKGENTEAFF. The chain links TRBV2 to TRBJ1-1; maybe TRBD1 (6 bases). With 7 bases removed from V and 2 bases from J, the gap between germline ends came to 11 bases. Germline CDR1 reads SNHLY; CDR2 reads FYNNEI. This CDR3 is 13 amino acids long.

V is TRBV6-2 or TRBV6-3 and J is TRBJ1-5; 7 bases align to TRBD1. CDR1 and CDR2 from the germline V gene are MNHEY and SVGEGT. The CDR3 spans 14 residues. V shed 6 bases and J 5 bases; nucleotides not matched to a gene: 7. This chain's CDR3 is CASSFDRVDQPQHF. CDR3 DNA sequence: TGTGCCAGCAGCTTCGACAGGGTGGATCAGCCCCAGCATTTT.

This chain joins TRBV11-1 and TRBJ2-5, with D maybe TRBD2 (6 bases). Looked up from germline, CDR1 is SGHAT and CDR2 is FQDESV (reference sequence). V dropped 2 bases and J dropped 9 bases, with 19 bases sitting between them. This CDR3 comprises 15 residues. CDR3 region: CASSLRDSGPAAQYF. In DNA, the CDR3 is TGTGCCAGCAGCTTAAGGGACTCCGGCCCGGCGGCCCAGTACTTC.

The chain carries TRBV24-1 and TRBJ2-7; a possible D gene is TRBD2 (5 bases). The V gene's germline CDR1 is KGHDR and CDR2 SFDVKD. The CDR3 runs to 18 residues. V lost 8 bases, J lost 4 bases, and 29 bases lay in between. The CDR3 reads CATIFPQNCWTGHYEQYF. The CDR3 DNA reads as TGTGCCACCATTTTTCCCCAGAATTGCTGGACTGGGCATTACGAGCAGTACTTC.

This chain joins TRBV7-9 and TRBJ2-5; 9 bases are a match to TRBD1. CDR1 and CDR2 (germline): SEHNR, FQNEAQ (reference sequence). The CDR3 length is 15 residues. Germline trimming cut 3 bases from V and 6 bases from J; bases unmatched to any gene: 8. The chain's CDR3 is CASSLGDRARQTQYF. The CDR3, as DNA: TGTGCCAGCAGCTTGGGGGACAGGGCGAGGCAGACCCAGTACTTC.

This clone was found once. The chain uses TRBV19 and TRBJ1-3, with D maybe TRBD1 (6 bases). This CDR3 is built from 17 residues. Trimming cost V 6 bases and J 0 bases, with 18 bases left between them. Per germline, CDR1 LNHDA and CDR2 SQIVND (reference sequence). CDR3 coding DNA: TGTGCCAGTAGAAAGCTCCAGGGGCCCTACTCTGGAAACACCATATATTTT. Translated, it gives CASRKLQGPYSGNTIYF.

This clone was recorded once. The chain employs TRBV7-2 and TRBJ2-1; 9 nucleotides agree with TRBD2. The CDR3 spans 18 residues. Germline trimming cut 1 base from V and 8 bases from J; bases unmatched to any gene: 15. Germline CDR1 is SGHTA and CDR2 is FQGNSA. The CDR3 loop reads CASSLGGSGGVGIHEQFF. The CDR3 DNA is TGTGCCAGCAGCTTAGGGGGTAGCGGGGGAGTTGGTATCCATGAGCAGTTCTTC. Based on the CDR3 plus reference TRBV7-2 and TRBJ2-1, the full variable domain is GAGVSQSPSNKVTEKGKDVELRCDPISGHTALYWYRQSLGQGLEFLIYFQGNSAPDKSGLPSDRFSAERTGGSVSTLTIQRTQQEDSAVYLCASSLGGSGGVGIHEQFFGPGTRLTVL.

The chain combines TRBV10-3 with TRBJ1-2; TRBD1 agrees at 8 bases. The junction had 1 base not matched to a gene; V was cut back by 0 bases and J by 7 bases. Germline V gene sequence: CDR1 ENHRY, CDR2 SYGVKD. This CDR3 comprises 13 residues. Here the CDR3 reads CAISESTGVGYTF. DNA for the CDR3: TGTGCCATCAGTGAGTCGACAGGGGTTGGCTACACCTTC.

The CDR3 coding sequence is TGTGCCAGCAGCCTCTGTCCCAAACATGGTTCCTCCTATAATTCACCCCTCCACTTT. Translated: CASSLCPKHGSSYNSPLHF. The chain recombines TRBV7-9 with TRBJ1-6; the D is unclear. V was pared by 5 bases and J by 0 bases, with 20 bases between. Per the germline V gene, CDR1 is SEHNR and CDR2 is FQNEAQ (reference sequence). This CDR3 comprises 19 residues.

V gene TRBV27 combines with J gene TRBJ1-5, with 8 bases that match TRBD1. There are 16 residues in the CDR3. With 5 bases clipped from V and 5 bases from J, the junction kept 11 bases outside the gene matches. Per the germline V gene, CDR1 is MNHEY and CDR2 is SMNVEV (reference sequence). Written as DNA, the CDR3 is TGTGCCAGCAGTGCAACCAGGGGGCTAAGGGATCAGCCCCAGCATTTT. Amino acids: CASSATRGLRDQPQHF.

This chain connects TRBV9 to TRBJ1-4, with TRBD1 as a possible D gene (6 bases). Germline V gene sequence: CDR1 SGDLS, CDR2 YYNGEE. V lost 4 bases and J lost 2, with 9 bases in between. This CDR3 region has 14 residues. The CDR3 DNA is TGTGCCAGCAGCTCAGGGGCCACTAATGAAAAACTGTTTTTT. Its translation is CASSSGATNEKLFF.

This chain joins TRBV21-1 and TRBJ2-7; the D call TRBD2 from the table was never checked on the DNA. TRBV21-1 is labeled a pseudogene. This CDR3 region has 15 residues. The CDR3 DNA reads as TGTGCCAGCAGCAAATCAGCGGGGGCGCTGGACGAGCAGTACTTC. Its translation is CASSKSAGALDEQYF.

The chain joins TRBV28 to TRBJ1-3; D is ambiguous. The germline V and J ends were trimmed by 9 bases and 0 bases, with 6 bases remaining between them. Germline assignment: CDR1 MDHEN and CDR2 SYDVKM. The length of the CDR3 is 12 residues. The CDR3 loop is CASGVSGNTIYF. CDR3 bases: TGTGCCAGTGGAGTCTCTGGAAACACCATATATTTT.

The chain is built from TRBV5-6 and TRBJ2-7, with 8 nucleotides matching TRBD1. The CDR3 has 16 residues. Germline V gene lookup returns CDR1 SGHDT and CDR2 YYEEEE. Trimming at V came to 4 bases and at J to 1 base, leaving 10 bases not matched to a gene. The CDR3 here is CASSPPGTGRSYEQYF. CDR3 DNA sequence: TGTGCCAGCAGCCCCCCCGGGACAGGCAGGTCCTACGAGCAGTACTTC.